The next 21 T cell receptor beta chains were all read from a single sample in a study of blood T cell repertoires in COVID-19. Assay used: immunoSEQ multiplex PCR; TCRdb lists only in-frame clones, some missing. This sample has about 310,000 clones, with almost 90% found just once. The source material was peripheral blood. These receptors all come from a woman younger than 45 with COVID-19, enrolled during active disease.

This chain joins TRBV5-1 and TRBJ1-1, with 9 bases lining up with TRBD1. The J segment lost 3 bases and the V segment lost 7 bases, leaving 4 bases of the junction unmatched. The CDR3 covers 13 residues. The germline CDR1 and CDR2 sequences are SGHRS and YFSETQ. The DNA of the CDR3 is TGCGCCAGCCGACGACAGGGGGACACTGAAGCTTTCTTT. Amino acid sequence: CASRRQGDTEAFF. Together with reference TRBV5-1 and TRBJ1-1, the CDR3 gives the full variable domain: KAGVTQTPRYLIKTRGQQVTLSCSPISGHRSVSWYQQTPGQGLQFLFEYFSETQRNKGNFPGRFSGRQFSNSRSEMNVSTLELGDSALYLCASRRQGDTEAFFGQGTRLTVV.

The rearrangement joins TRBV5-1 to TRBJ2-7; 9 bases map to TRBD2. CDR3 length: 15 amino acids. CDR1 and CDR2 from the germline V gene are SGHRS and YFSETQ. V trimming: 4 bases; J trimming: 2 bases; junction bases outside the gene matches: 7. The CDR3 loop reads CASSASGTFPYEQYF. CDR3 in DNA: TGCGCCAGCAGCGCTAGCGGGACGTTCCCCTACGAGCAGTACTTC.

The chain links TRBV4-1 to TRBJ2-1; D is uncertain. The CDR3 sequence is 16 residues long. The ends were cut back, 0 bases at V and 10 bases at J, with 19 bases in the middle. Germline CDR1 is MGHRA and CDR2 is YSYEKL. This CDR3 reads CASSQEDSYLKSEQFF. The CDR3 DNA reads TGCGCCAGCAGCCAAGAAGACTCCTACCTAAAGTCCGAGCAGTTCTTC.

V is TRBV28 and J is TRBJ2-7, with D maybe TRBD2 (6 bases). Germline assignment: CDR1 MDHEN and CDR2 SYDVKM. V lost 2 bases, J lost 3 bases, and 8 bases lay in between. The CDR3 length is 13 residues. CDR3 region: CASSLGGNYEQYF. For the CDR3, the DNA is TGTGCCAGCAGTTTAGGCGGGAACTACGAGCAGTACTTC. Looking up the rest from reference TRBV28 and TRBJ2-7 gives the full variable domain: DVKVTQSSRYLVKRTGEKVFLECVQDMDHENMFWYRQDPGLGLRLIYFSYDVKMKEKGDIPEGYSVSREKKERFSLILESASTNQTSMYLCASSLGGNYEQYFGPGTRLTVT.

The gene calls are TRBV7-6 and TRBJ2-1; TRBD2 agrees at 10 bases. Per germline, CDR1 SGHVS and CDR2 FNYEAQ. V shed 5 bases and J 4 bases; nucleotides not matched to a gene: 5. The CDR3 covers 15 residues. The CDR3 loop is CASSPPGLAYNEQFF. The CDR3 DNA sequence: TGTGCCAGCAGCCCCCCGGGACTAGCGTACAATGAGCAGTTCTTC.

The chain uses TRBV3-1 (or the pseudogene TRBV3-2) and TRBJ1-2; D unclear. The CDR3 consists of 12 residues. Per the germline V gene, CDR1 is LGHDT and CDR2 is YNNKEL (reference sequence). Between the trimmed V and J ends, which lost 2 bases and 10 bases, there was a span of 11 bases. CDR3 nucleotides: TGTGCCAGCAGCCAACAACTGGGCCTCTACACCTTC. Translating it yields CASSQQLGLYTF.

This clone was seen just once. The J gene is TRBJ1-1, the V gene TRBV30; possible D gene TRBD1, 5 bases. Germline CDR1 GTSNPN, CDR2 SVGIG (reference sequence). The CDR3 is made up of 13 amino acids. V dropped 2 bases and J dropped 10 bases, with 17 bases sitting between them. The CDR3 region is CAWSYAQGAGAFF. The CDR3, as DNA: TGTGCCTGGAGTTACGCCCAAGGGGCCGGAGCTTTCTTT.

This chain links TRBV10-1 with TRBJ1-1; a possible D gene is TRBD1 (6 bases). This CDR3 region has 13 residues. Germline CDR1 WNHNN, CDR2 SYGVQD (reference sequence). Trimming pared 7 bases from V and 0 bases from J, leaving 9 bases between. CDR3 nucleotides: TGCGCCAGCATGCAGGGGATGAACACTGAAGCTTTCTTT. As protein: CASMQGMNTEAFF.

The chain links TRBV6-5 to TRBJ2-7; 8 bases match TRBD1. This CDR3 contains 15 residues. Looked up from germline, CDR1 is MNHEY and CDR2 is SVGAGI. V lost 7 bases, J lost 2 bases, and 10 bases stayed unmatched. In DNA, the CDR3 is TGTGCCAGCAAAGAACAGGGGACAGGACCCTACGAGCAGTACTTC. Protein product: CASKEQGTGPYEQYF.

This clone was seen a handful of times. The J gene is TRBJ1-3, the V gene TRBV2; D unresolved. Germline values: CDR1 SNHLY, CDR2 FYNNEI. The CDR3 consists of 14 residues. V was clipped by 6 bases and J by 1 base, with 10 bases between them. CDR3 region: CASRIQQSGNTIYF. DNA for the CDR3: TGTGCCAGCAGGATACAGCAATCTGGAAACACCATATATTTT.

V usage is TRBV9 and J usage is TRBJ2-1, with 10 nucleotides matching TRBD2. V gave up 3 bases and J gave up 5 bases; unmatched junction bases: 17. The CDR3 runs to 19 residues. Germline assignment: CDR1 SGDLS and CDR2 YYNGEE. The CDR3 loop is CASSAIFDRAGGPNNEQFF. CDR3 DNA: TGTGCCAGCAGCGCCATATTCGATCGAGCGGGAGGGCCCAACAATGAGCAGTTCTTC.

CDR3: CASSPTGTANTEAFF. CDR3 nucleotide sequence: TGTGCCAGCAGCCCAACCGGGACAGCGAACACTGAAGCTTTCTTT. The chain has TRBV14 and TRBJ1-1; TRBD1 aligns across 7 bases. This CDR3 contains 15 residues. Trimming at V came to 4 bases and at J to 1 base, leaving 6 bases not matched to a gene. Germline V gene sequence: CDR1 SGHDN, CDR2 FVKESK.

The CDR3 coding sequence is TGTGCCAGCAGCCGCGGACTAGCGGGGGCCTACGAGCAGTACTTC. This translates into CASSRGLAGAYEQYF. V gene TRBV3-1 (or the pseudogene TRBV3-2) combines with J gene TRBJ2-7; the match to TRBD2 covers 13 bases. Germline CDR1 LGHDT, CDR2 YNNKEL (reference sequence). This CDR3 region has 15 residues. V shed 4 bases and J 2 bases; nucleotides not matched to a gene: 2.

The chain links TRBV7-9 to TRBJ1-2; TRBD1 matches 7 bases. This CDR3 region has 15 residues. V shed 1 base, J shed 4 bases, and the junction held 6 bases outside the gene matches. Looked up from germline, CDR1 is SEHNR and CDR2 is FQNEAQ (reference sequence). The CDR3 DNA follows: TGTGCCAGCAGCTTAGTGTTAGGGGGCTCCTATGGCTACACCTTC. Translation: CASSLVLGGSYGYTF.

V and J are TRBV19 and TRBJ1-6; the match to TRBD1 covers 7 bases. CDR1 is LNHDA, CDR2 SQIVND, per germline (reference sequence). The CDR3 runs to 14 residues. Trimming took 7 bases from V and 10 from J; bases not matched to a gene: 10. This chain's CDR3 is CASTQEGAGSPLHF. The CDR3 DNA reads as TGTGCCAGTACCCAGGAGGGGGCAGGGTCACCCCTCCACTTT.

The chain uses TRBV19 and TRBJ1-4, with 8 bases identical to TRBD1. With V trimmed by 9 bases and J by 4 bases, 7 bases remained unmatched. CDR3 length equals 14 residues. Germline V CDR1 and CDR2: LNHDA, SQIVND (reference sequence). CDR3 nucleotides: TGTGCCAGCGCGGACAGGGCCGATAATGAAAAACTGTTTTTT. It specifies CASADRADNEKLFF.

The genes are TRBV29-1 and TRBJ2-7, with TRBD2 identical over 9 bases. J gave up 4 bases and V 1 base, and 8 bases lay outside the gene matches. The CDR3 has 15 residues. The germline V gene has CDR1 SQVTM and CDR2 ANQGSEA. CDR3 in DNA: TGCAGCGTTGAAGGGGGCGGGAGGGCCACTTACGAGCAGTACTTC. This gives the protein CSVEGGGRATYEQYF.

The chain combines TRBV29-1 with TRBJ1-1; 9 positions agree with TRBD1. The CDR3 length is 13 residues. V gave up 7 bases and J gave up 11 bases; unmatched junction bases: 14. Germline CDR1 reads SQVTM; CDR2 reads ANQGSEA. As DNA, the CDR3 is TGCAGCGCTATTCCCTTACCCGGGACAGGGGCTTTCTTT. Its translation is CSAIPLPGTGAFF.

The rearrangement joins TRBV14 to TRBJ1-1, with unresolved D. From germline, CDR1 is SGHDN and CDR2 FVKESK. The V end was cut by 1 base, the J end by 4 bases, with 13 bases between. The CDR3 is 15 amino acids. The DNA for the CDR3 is TGTGCCAGCAGCCAAGCGCGGGGAGGAGGCACTGAAGCTTTCTTT. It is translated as CASSQARGGGTEAFF.

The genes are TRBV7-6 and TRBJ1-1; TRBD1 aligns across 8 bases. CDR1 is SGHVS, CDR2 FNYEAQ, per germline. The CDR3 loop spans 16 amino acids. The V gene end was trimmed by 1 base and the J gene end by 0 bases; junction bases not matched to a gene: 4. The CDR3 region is CASSLVWDRMNTEAFF. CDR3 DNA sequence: TGTGCCAGCAGCTTAGTTTGGGACAGGATGAACACTGAAGCTTTCTTT.

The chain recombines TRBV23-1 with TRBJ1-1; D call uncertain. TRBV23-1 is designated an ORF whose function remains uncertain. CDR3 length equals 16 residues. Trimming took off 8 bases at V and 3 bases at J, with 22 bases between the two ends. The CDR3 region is CASSPSIVQVYTEAFF. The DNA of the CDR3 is TGCGCCAGCTCGCCTTCGATCGTGCAGGTTTACACTGAAGCTTTCTTT.